Sequencing of this T cell receptor beta chain was carried out in a study of OX40 agonist ivuxolimab in advanced cancers. Data came from immunoSEQ multiplex PCR; TCRdb stores just in-frame clones and leaves some out. The data hold approximately 99,000 clones, with about nine tenths observed a single time. The CDR3 runs to 14 residues. Trimming took off 0 bases at V and 4 bases at J, with 8 bases between the two ends. Germline lookup yields CDR1 SGHNT and CDR2 YYREEE (reference sequence). The receptor was isolated from an adult with an advanced solid tumor such as melanoma, head and neck, liver or kidney cancer. The chain uses TRBV5-4 and TRBJ2-1; no reliable D call. The sample in question was CD4+ or CD8+ T cells sorted from blood, obtained in a trial of the OX40 agonist ivuxolimab. The CDR3 coding sequence is TGTGCCAGCAGCTTGGGTTTCGGTTACAATGAGCAGTTCTTC. Amino acid sequence: CASSLGFGYNEQFF.